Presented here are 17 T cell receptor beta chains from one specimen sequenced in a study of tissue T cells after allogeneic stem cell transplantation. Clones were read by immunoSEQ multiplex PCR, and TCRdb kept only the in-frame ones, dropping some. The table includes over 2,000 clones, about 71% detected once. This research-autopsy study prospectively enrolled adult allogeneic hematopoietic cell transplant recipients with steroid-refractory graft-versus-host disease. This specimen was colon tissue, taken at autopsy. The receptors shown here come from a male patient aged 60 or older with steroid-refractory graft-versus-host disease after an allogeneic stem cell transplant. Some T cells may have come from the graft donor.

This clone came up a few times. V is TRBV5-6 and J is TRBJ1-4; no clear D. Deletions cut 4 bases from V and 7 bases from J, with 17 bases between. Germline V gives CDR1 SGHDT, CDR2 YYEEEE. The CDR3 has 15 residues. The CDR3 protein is CASSKGLGNAEKLFF. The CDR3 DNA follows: TGTGCCAGCAGCAAAGGCCTGGGGAATGCTGAAAAACTGTTTTTT.

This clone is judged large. The CDR3 region is CASSLRTGNNQPQHF. As DNA, the CDR3 is TGTGCCAGCTCACTTCGAACAGGGAACAATCAGCCCCAGCATTTT. The chain employs TRBV18 and TRBJ1-5; maybe TRBD1 (6 bases). V was pared by 4 bases and J by 3 bases, with 13 bases between. The CDR3 covers 15 residues. Germline V lookup: CDR1 KGHSH, CDR2 LQKENI.

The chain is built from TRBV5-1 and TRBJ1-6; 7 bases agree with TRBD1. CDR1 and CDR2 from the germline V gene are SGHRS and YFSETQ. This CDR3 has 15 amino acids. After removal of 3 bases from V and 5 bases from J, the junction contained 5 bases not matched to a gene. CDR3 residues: CASSSLTGNNSPLHF. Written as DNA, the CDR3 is TGCGCCAGCAGCTCCTTGACAGGGAATAATTCACCCCTCCACTTT.

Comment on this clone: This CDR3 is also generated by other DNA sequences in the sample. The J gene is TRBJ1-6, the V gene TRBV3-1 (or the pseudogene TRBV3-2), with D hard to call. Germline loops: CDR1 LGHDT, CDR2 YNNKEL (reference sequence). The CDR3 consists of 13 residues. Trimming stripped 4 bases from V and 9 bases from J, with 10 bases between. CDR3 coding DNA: TGTGCCAGCAGCCTGTCTTTCGGTTCACCCCTCCACTTT. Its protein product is CASSLSFGSPLHF.

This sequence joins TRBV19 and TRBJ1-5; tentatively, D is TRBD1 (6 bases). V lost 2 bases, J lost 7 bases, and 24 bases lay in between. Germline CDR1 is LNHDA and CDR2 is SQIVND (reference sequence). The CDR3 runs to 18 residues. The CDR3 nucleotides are TGTGCCAGTAGTATAAACCCGTGGTCGGACGGGGGGGCACAGCCCCAGCATTTT. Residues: CASSINPWSDGGAQPQHF.

This CDR3 is CASSVGGRSGLYF. The CDR3 bases are TGTGCCAGCAGTGTGGGGGGGCGCTCTGGGCTGTACTTC. The chain combines TRBV2 with TRBJ2-7; D may be TRBD2 (7 bases). From germline, CDR1 is SNHLY and CDR2 FYNNEI. The CDR3 length is 13 residues. Trimming stripped 4 bases from V and 12 bases from J, with 19 bases between.

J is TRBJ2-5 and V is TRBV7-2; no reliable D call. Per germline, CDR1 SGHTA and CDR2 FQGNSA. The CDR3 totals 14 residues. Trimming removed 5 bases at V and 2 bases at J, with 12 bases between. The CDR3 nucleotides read TGTGCCAGCAGCACCACGCGAGCACAAGAGACCCAGTACTTC. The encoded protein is CASSTTRAQETQYF.

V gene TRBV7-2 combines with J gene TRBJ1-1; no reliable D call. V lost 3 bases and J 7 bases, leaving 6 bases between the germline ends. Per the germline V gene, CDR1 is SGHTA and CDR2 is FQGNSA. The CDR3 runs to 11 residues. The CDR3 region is CASSLGIEAFF. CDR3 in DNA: TGTGCCAGCAGCTTGGGAATTGAAGCTTTCTTT.

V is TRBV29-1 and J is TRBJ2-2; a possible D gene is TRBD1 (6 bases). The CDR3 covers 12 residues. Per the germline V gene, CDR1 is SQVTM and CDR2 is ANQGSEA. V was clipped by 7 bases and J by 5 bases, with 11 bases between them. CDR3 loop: CSAGGQTGELFF. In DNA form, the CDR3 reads TGCAGCGCCGGCGGACAGACCGGGGAGCTGTTTTTT.

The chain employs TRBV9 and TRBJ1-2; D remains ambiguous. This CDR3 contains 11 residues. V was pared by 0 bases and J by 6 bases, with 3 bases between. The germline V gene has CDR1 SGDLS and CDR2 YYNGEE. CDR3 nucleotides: TGTGCCAGCAGCGTAGGAGATGGCTACACCTTC. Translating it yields CASSVGDGYTF. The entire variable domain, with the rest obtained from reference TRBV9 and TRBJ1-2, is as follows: DSGVTQTPKHLITATGQRVTLRCSPRSGDLSVYWYQQSLDQGLQFLIQYYNGEERAKGNILERFSAQQFPDLHSELNLSSLELGDSALYFCASSVGDGYTFGSGTRLTVV.

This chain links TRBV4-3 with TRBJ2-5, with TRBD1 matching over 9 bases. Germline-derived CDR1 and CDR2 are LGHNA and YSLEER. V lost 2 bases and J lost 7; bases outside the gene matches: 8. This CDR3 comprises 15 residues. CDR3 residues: CASSQTIPGQGTQYF. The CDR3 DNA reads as TGCGCCAGCAGCCAAACGATACCGGGACAGGGGACCCAGTACTTC.

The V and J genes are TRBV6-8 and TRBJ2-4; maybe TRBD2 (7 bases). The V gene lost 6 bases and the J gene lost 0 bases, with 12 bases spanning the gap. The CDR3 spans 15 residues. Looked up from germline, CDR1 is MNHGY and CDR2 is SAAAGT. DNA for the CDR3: TGTGCCAGCAGGCGGGGGCCCATAGCCAAAAACATTCAGTACTTC. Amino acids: CASRRGPIAKNIQYF.

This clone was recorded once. The CDR3 is CASSLVFRTAYTYEQYF. The CDR3 nucleotides read TGTGCCAGCAGTTTAGTATTCAGGACGGCTTATACCTACGAGCAGTACTTC. The chain uses TRBV28 and TRBJ2-7; D gene ambiguous. This CDR3 comprises 17 residues. The V end lost 2 bases, the J end lost 2 bases, and 19 bases lay between the germline ends. CDR1 MDHEN and CDR2 SYDVKM come from the germline V gene.

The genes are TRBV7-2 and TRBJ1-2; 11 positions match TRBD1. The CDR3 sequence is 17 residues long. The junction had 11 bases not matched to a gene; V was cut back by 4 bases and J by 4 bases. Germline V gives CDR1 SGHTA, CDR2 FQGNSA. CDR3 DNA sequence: TGTGCCAGCAGCTCCGGCATTGGACAGGGGGCCAGCTATGGCTACACCTTC. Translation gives CASSSGIGQGASYGYTF.

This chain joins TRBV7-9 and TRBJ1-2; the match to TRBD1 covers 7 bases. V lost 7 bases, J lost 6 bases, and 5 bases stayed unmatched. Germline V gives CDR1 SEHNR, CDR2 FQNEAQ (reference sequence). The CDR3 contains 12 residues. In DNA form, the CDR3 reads TGTGCCAGCAATAACAGGGGAGATGGCTACACCTTC. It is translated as CASNNRGDGYTF.

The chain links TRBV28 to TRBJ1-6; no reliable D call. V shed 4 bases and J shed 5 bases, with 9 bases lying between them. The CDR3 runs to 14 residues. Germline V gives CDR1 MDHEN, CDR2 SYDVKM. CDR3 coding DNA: TGTGCCAGCAGTTCCAGGAAGAATAATTCACCCCTCCACTTT. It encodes CASSSRKNNSPLHF. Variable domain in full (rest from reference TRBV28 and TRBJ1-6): DVKVTQSSRYLVKRTGEKVFLECVQDMDHENMFWYRQDPGLGLRLIYFSYDVKMKEKGDIPEGYSVSREKKERFSLILESASTNQTSMYLCASSSRKNNSPLHFGNGTRLTVT.

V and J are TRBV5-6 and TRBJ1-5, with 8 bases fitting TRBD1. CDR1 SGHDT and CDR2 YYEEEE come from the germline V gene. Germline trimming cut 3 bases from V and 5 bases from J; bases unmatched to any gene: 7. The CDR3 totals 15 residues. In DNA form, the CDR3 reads TGTGCCAGCAGCTCGAGGACAGGGTTGTATCAGCCCCAGCATTTT. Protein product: CASSSRTGLYQPQHF.